The T cell receptor (beta chain) under discussion was sequenced for a study of T cells in Graves' hyperthyroidism and ophthalmopathy. Study in general: At the time of initial diagnosis and before any treatment, peripheral blood was collected.

This CDR3 contains 13 residues. V lost 0 bases and J lost 4, with 8 bases in between. Germline CDR1 SGDLS, CDR2 YYNGEE. Regions amplified from RNA transcripts were the TCR beta CDR3 regions. In the first-round RT-PCR of the TCR CDR3, the HTBI primer set was used. TCRdb reprocessed the multiplex PCR reads via MiXCR and lists one record per CDR3 protein. The sample has hundreds of thousands of distinct CDR3 sequences; around 39% are singletons. The sequenced sample consisted of blood. The receptor was isolated from a man aged 18 to 29 with Graves' hyperthyroidism. The V gene is TRBV9, the J gene TRBJ2-7, with D perhaps matching TRBD1 (5 bases). CDR3 protein: CASSVEDNYEQYF. The DNA for the CDR3 is TGTGCCAGCAGCGTAGAGGACAATTACGAGCAGTACTTC.